This record concerns one T cell receptor (beta chain) sequence. The CDR3 spans 13 residues. The V gene's germline CDR1 is SGHTA and CDR2 FQGNSA. V was pared by 1 base and J by 9 bases, with 5 bases of the junction left unmatched. These data originate in a study of shared clonotypes between healthy human individuals. Naive CD8 cells were CD45RO-negative, positively selected for CCR7, excluding terminally differentiated effector memory CD45RA+ cells. In the original processing: For the immunoSEQ data, sequences were junction-only without quality scores, so filtering differed. Here immunoSEQ multiplex PCR was the method, and the copy in TCRdb shows in-frame clones only, minus some. The V and J calls and the clone size are those of that table, but D and trimming were determined from the DNA. The table records millions of clones, about 92% of them present only once.

The chain has TRBV7-2 and TRBJ1-1; 7 bases are a match to TRBD1. The source is a man aged 18 to 30 in good health. Some clones in this sample may be carry-over from other donors' samples. Sequences were obtained from naive CD8+ T cells from PBMCs. In DNA form, the CDR3 reads TGTGCCAGCAGCTTAGGGGCAGGGGGACAAGCTTTCTTT. As protein: CASSLGAGGQAFF.